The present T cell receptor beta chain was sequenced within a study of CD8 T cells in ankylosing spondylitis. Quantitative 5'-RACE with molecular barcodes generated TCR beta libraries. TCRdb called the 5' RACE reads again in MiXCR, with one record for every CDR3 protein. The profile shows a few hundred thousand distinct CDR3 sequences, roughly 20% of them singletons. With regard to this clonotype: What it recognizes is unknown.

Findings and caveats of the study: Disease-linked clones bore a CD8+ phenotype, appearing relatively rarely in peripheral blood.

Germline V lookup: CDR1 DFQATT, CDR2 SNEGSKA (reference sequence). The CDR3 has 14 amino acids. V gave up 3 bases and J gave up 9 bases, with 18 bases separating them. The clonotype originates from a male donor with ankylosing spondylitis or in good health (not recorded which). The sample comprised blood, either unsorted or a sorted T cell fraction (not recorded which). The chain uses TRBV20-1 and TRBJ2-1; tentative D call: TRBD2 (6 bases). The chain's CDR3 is CSARPSGGDGEQFF. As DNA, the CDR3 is TGCAGTGCTAGGCCCTCCGGGGGTGATGGTGAGCAGTTCTTC.